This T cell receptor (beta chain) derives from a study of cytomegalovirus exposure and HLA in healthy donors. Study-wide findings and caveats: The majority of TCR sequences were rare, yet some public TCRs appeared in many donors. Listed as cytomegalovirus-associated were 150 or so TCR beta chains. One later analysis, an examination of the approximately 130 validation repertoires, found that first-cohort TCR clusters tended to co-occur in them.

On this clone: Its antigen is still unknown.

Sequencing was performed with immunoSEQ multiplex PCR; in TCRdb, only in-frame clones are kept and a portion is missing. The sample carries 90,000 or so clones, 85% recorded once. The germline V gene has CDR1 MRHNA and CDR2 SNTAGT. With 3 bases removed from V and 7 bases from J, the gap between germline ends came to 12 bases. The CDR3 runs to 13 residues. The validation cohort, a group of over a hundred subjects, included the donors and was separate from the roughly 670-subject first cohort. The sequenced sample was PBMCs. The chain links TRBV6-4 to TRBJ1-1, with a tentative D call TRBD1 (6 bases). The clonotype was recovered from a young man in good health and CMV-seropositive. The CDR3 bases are TGTGCCAGCAGTGAGGCCCTGACAGGTGAAGCTTTCTTT. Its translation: CASSEALTGEAFF.